The next 31 T cell receptor beta chains were all read from a single sample in a study of OX40 agonist ivuxolimab in advanced cancers. TCRdb's table, derived via immunoSEQ multiplex PCR, lists solely in-frame clones and lacks some. The sample carries 45,000 to 50,000 clones, roughly 85% recorded once. The input for sequencing was CD4+ or CD8+ T cells sorted from blood, taken in a trial of the OX40 agonist ivuxolimab. These receptors came from an adult with an advanced solid tumor such as melanoma, head and neck, liver or kidney cancer.

The chain has TRBV19 and TRBJ2-2; 7 bases line up with TRBD2. The V gene end was trimmed by 3 bases and the J gene end by 5 bases; junction bases not matched to a gene: 0. The V gene's germline CDR1 is LNHDA and CDR2 SQIVND (reference sequence). This CDR3 is 13 amino acids long. The chain's CDR3 is CASSMGGTGELFF. CDR3 DNA sequence: TGTGCCAGTAGTATGGGGGGGACCGGGGAGCTGTTTTTT.

The chain combines TRBV29-1 with TRBJ2-1, with 16 bases matching TRBD2. V lost 4 bases to trimming and J lost 9 bases; unmatched junction nucleotides: 9. Looked up from germline, CDR1 is SQVTM and CDR2 is ANQGSEA. The CDR3 is 16 residues long. The CDR3 is CSVAVGLAGGQVEQFF. CDR3 in DNA: TGCAGCGTTGCAGTGGGACTAGCGGGAGGGCAGGTTGAGCAGTTCTTC.

V and J are TRBV4-1 and TRBJ1-1; 9 bases agree with TRBD1. Germline CDR1 MGHRA, CDR2 YSYEKL. With 3 bases clipped from V and 10 bases from J, the junction kept 18 bases outside the gene matches. This CDR3 has 17 amino acids. In nucleotides, the CDR3 is TGCGCCAGCAGCCACCAACACCGGGACAGGGAACCTCTGGGAGCTTTCTTT. Encoded protein: CASSHQHRDREPLGAFF.

The sample holds a few counts of this clone. The rearrangement joins TRBV5-5 to TRBJ2-7, with D tentatively TRBD1 (5 bases). Germline V gene sequence: CDR1 SGHKS, CDR2 YYEKEE (reference sequence). The V end was cut by 0 bases, the J end by 2 bases, with 12 bases between. The CDR3 totals 15 residues. The CDR3 is CASSLGDSYPYEQYF. In DNA form, the CDR3 reads TGTGCCAGCAGCTTGGGCGACAGCTATCCCTACGAGCAGTACTTC.

This rearrangement joins TRBV9 to TRBJ2-1; D unclear. Germline CDR1 reads SGDLS; CDR2 reads YYNGEE. V shed 3 bases and J shed 3 bases, with 13 bases lying between them. The CDR3 spans 15 residues. Written as DNA, the CDR3 is TGTGCCAGCAGCGCAAAATCAACTGTCTACAATGAGCAGTTCTTC. It yields the protein CASSAKSTVYNEQFF. Full variable domain (rest looked up from reference TRBV9 and TRBJ2-1): DSGVTQTPKHLITATGQRVTLRCSPRSGDLSVYWYQQSLDQGLQFLIQYYNGEERAKGNILERFSAQQFPDLHSELNLSSLELGDSALYFCASSAKSTVYNEQFFGPGTRLTVL.

The chain couples TRBV29-1 to TRBJ2-1; 11 positions match TRBD2. Germline assignment: CDR1 SQVTM and CDR2 ANQGSEA. V gave up 6 bases and J gave up 5 bases; unmatched junction bases: 9. CDR3 length: 15 amino acids. The CDR3 sequence: CSVLRLAGRNNEQFF. The CDR3 bases are TGCAGCGTCCTTCGACTAGCGGGGCGGAACAATGAGCAGTTCTTC.

The genes are TRBV11-3 and TRBJ1-5; no reliable D call. Trimming cost V 1 base and J 0 bases, with 10 bases left between them. This CDR3 region has 16 residues. CDR1 SGHNT and CDR2 YENEEA come from the germline V gene. Here the CDR3 reads CASSLGLDGSNQPQHF. The CDR3 DNA follows: TGTGCCAGCAGCTTAGGACTGGACGGTAGCAATCAGCCCCAGCATTTT.

The gene calls are TRBV18 and TRBJ1-5; D unresolved. V was cut by 6 bases and J by 3 bases, with 9 bases left in between. The CDR3 spans 13 residues. Germline-derived CDR1 and CDR2 are KGHSH and LQKENI. The CDR3 bases are TGTGCCAGCTCGGGAGGCACCAATCAGCCCCAGCATTTT. Translating gives CASSGGTNQPQHF.

The chain employs TRBV30 and TRBJ1-1; a possible D gene is TRBD1 (5 bases). This CDR3 has 15 residues. V was clipped by 2 bases and J by 7 bases, with 20 bases between them. Germline V gene sequence: CDR1 GTSNPN, CDR2 SVGIG (reference sequence). As DNA, the CDR3 is TGTGCCTGGAGTCCGAGGCCGGGGCGCCGGGATGAAGCTTTCTTT. It translates to CAWSPRPGRRDEAFF.

V usage is TRBV28 and J usage is TRBJ2-3; the D is unclear. Per the germline V gene, CDR1 is MDHEN and CDR2 is SYDVKM. The length of the CDR3 is 12 residues. The V end lost 2 bases, the J end lost 10 bases, and 10 bases lay between the germline ends. The CDR3 loop reads CASSLARRSQYF. The CDR3 DNA reads TGTGCCAGCAGTTTAGCTAGGAGATCGCAGTATTTT.

The V gene is TRBV7-2, the J gene TRBJ1-2; D gene unclear. Germline V gene data show CDR1 as SGHTA and CDR2 as FQGNSA. The germline V and J ends were trimmed by 1 base and 3 bases, with 6 bases remaining between them. The CDR3 sequence is 13 residues long. This CDR3 reads CASSLERDYGYTF. CDR3 DNA: TGTGCCAGCAGCTTAGAGAGGGACTATGGCTACACCTTC.

This chain connects TRBV5-1 to TRBJ2-7; 9 bases are shared with TRBD2. V gave up 4 bases and J gave up 1 base; unmatched junction bases: 6. CDR3 length: 15 amino acids. Germline CDR1 and CDR2: SGHRS and YFSETQ. The CDR3 DNA is TGCGCCAGCAGCCCGGTAGCGGGAGCTTCCTACGAGCAGTACTTC. Its protein product is CASSPVAGASYEQYF.

V usage is TRBV2 and J usage is TRBJ2-5, with D perhaps TRBD1 or TRBD2 (6 bases each). The CDR3 consists of 14 residues. V was clipped by 2 bases and J by 7 bases, with 14 bases between them. Looked up from germline, CDR1 is SNHLY and CDR2 is FYNNEI. The DNA for the CDR3 is TGTGCCAGCAGTGAACTAAGGGGGAGGTGGACCCAGTACTTC. Protein product: CASSELRGRWTQYF.

The chain is built from TRBV29-1 and TRBJ1-1, with 7 nucleotides matching TRBD1. V was pared by 5 bases and J by 0 bases, with 3 bases of the junction left unmatched. CDR1 is SQVTM, CDR2 ANQGSEA, per germline. This CDR3 has 13 amino acids. Here the CDR3 reads CSVRQGLNTEAFF. In nucleotides, the CDR3 is TGCAGCGTTAGACAGGGTTTGAACACTGAAGCTTTCTTT.

The V gene is TRBV9, the J gene TRBJ1-5, with a tentative D call TRBD1 (5 bases). Germline V gene data show CDR1 as SGDLS and CDR2 as YYNGEE. The V and J ends lost 0 bases and 9 bases respectively, with 16 bases between them. The CDR3 is 15 amino acids. CDR3 sequence (DNA): TGTGCCAGCAGCGTAGGGGGGGAGTTGTTTTGGCCCCAGCATTTT. This codes for CASSVGGELFWPQHF.

The chain carries TRBV5-1 and TRBJ2-5; D not resolved. The CDR3 runs 15 residues. CDR1 and CDR2 from the germline V gene are SGHRS and YFSETQ. V lost 1 base, J lost 2 bases, and 12 bases lay in between. The CDR3 nucleotides are TGCGCCAGCAGCTTGCCCGAAACAGCTCAAGAGACCCAGTACTTC. Translation gives CASSLPETAQETQYF.

The chain is built from TRBV11-2 and TRBJ1-1; no definite D call. The germline V and J ends were trimmed by 2 bases and 4 bases, with 11 bases remaining between them. CDR3 size: 14 residues. In germline, CDR1 is SGHAT, CDR2 FQNNGV. The CDR3 bases are TGTGCCAGCAGCTTATACAAGGGTGTCACTGAAGCTTTCTTT. This gives the protein CASSLYKGVTEAFF.

This clone has a single count. This chain links TRBV7-9 with TRBJ2-7; 9 bases map to TRBD1. The V gene's germline CDR1 is SEHNR and CDR2 FQNEAQ (reference sequence). Trimming took 3 bases from V and 0 from J; bases not matched to a gene: 9. This CDR3 has 17 residues. CDR3 sequence (DNA): TGTGCCAGCAGCTTTGGGACAGGGTTAAAATCCTCCTACGAGCAGTACTTC. Translating it yields CASSFGTGLKSSYEQYF.

The chain joins TRBV18 to TRBJ1-1, with D unresolved. The CDR3 runs to 13 residues. V was trimmed by 3 bases and J by 6 bases, leaving 11 bases between them. The V gene's germline CDR1 is KGHSH and CDR2 LQKENI. CDR3: CASSPARVAEAFF. CDR3 in DNA: TGTGCCAGCTCACCGGCTCGGGTGGCTGAAGCTTTCTTT.

This clone appeared once. The gene calls are TRBV2 and TRBJ2-4; the D is unclear. The germline V gene has CDR1 SNHLY and CDR2 FYNNEI. V lost 0 bases, J lost 3 bases, and 6 bases lay in between. CDR3 size: 14 residues. The CDR3 DNA reads as TGTGCCAGCAGTGAAGCTTCAGTCAAAAACATTCAGTACTTC. This sequence encodes CASSEASVKNIQYF.

The chain combines TRBV7-3 with TRBJ2-7; D is uncertain. Germline V lookup: CDR1 SGHTA, CDR2 FQGTGA. With 0 bases removed from V and 2 bases from J, the gap between germline ends came to 8 bases. The CDR3 has 14 amino acids. The CDR3 loop is CASSLTNGAYEQYF. CDR3 in DNA: TGTGCCAGCAGCTTAACGAACGGAGCCTACGAGCAGTACTTC. The whole variable domain, remainder taken from reference TRBV7-3 and TRBJ2-7, is GAGVSQTPSNKVTEKGKYVELRCDPISGHTALYWYRQSLGQGPEFLIYFQGTGAADDSGLPNDRFFAVRPEGSVSTLKIQRTERGDSAVYLCASSLTNGAYEQYFGPGTRLTVT.

The rearrangement links TRBV11-2 to TRBJ2-5; no reliable D call. The CDR3 sequence is 11 residues long. CDR1 is SGHAT, CDR2 FQNNGV, per germline. Trimming took 5 bases from V and 5 from J, leaving 6 bases between them. The CDR3 protein is CASSPHETQYF. DNA of the CDR3: TGTGCCAGCAGCCCACACGAGACCCAGTACTTC. Full variable domain (missing parts from reference TRBV11-2 and TRBJ2-5): EAGVAQSPRYKIIEKRQSVAFWCNPISGHATLYWYQQILGQGPKLLIQFQNNGVVDDSQLPKDRFSAERLKGVDSTLKIQPAKLEDSAVYLCASSPHETQYFGPGTRLLVL.

The chain joins TRBV7-3 to TRBJ1-1; TRBD1 agrees at 9 bases. Germline CDR1 is SGHTA and CDR2 is FQGTGA. CDR3 size: 14 residues. V dropped 6 bases and J dropped 2; count of bases not matched to a gene: 4. The CDR3 is CASSPDRGNTEAFF. Written as DNA, the CDR3 is TGTGCCAGCAGTCCGGACAGGGGCAACACTGAAGCTTTCTTT. The whole variable domain, remainder taken from reference TRBV7-3 and TRBJ1-1, is GAGVSQTPSNKVTEKGKYVELRCDPISGHTALYWYRQSLGQGPEFLIYFQGTGAADDSGLPNDRFFAVRPEGSVSTLKIQRTERGDSAVYLCASSPDRGNTEAFFGQGTRLTVV.

J is TRBJ2-3 and V is TRBV5-1; 11 bases fit TRBD1. The CDR3 runs to 15 residues. Losses at the gene ends were 4 bases for V and 5 bases for J; bases not matched to a gene: 6. CDR1 SGHRS and CDR2 YFSETQ come from the germline V gene. The CDR3 sequence is CASSGGQGAVDTQYF. CDR3 DNA sequence: TGCGCCAGCAGCGGTGGACAGGGGGCCGTAGATACGCAGTATTTT.

This chain uses TRBV7-8 with TRBJ2-2; the match to TRBD1 covers 7 bases. The trim removed 5 bases at V and 4 bases at J, leaving 10 bases unmatched. From germline, CDR1 is SGHVS and CDR2 FQNEAQ. The CDR3 totals 16 residues. The CDR3 here is CASSPQQGDRTGELFF. The CDR3 bases are TGTGCCAGCAGCCCCCAGCAGGGGGATCGCACCGGGGAGCTGTTTTTT.

This chain links TRBV12-5 with TRBJ2-7; TRBD2 agrees at 11 bases. This CDR3 is 19 amino acids long. The germline V gene encodes CDR1 LGHNT and CDR2 FRNRAP. Trimming took 0 bases from V and 0 from J; bases not matched to a gene: 10. CDR3 sequence reads: CASGLVERIAGGPSYEQYF. The CDR3 DNA is TGTGCTAGTGGTTTGGTAGAGAGGATAGCGGGAGGGCCCTCCTACGAGCAGTACTTC.

V and J are TRBV29-1 and TRBJ1-3; no clear D gene. V lost 7 bases to trimming and J lost 0 bases, with 10 bases between them. Germline CDR1 and CDR2: SQVTM and ANQGSEA. This CDR3 region has 13 residues. The CDR3 is CSAVTDSGNTIYF. CDR3 in DNA: TGCAGCGCCGTGACTGACTCTGGAAACACCATATATTTT.

The V and J genes are TRBV18 and TRBJ2-2; possible D gene TRBD1, 6 bases. Germline V gene data show CDR1 as KGHSH and CDR2 as LQKENI. There are 15 residues in the CDR3. V dropped 5 bases and J dropped 2 bases, with 12 bases sitting between them. The CDR3 DNA is TGTGCCAGCTCAGAGGACAGATATAACACCGGGGAGCTGTTTTTT. Protein product: CASSEDRYNTGELFF.

The V call is TRBV28, the J call TRBJ1-4; tentative D call: TRBD1 (5 bases). Looked up from germline, CDR1 is MDHEN and CDR2 is SYDVKM. Trimming took 3 bases from V and 11 from J, leaving 16 bases between them. This CDR3 comprises 14 residues. DNA of the CDR3: TGTGCCAGCAGTTTTCACAGGATTATGAGGAAACTGTTTTTT. Encoded protein: CASSFHRIMRKLFF.

This clone has a single count. The gene calls are TRBV5-1 and TRBJ2-1, with TRBD2 matching 8 bases. Trimming cost V 4 bases and J 2 bases; bases outside gene matches: 5. The CDR3 spans 15 residues. The germline V gene has CDR1 SGHRS and CDR2 YFSETQ. CDR3 nucleotide sequence: TGCGCCAGCAGCCCCGGGGGGGGAGCCTACAATGAGCAGTTCTTC. Translation: CASSPGGGAYNEQFF.

The V and J genes are TRBV19 and TRBJ2-7; TRBD1 matches 7 bases. This CDR3 is 15 amino acids long. Germline values: CDR1 LNHDA, CDR2 SQIVND (reference sequence). Losses at the gene ends were 5 bases for V and 2 bases for J; bases not matched to a gene: 9. CDR3 sequence reads: CASSSPGQRAYEQYF. CDR3 in DNA: TGTGCCAGTAGTTCTCCGGGACAGAGAGCCTACGAGCAGTACTTC.